The clone carrying this T cell receptor (beta chain) has a single count. No antigen is known for it. Trimming took 0 bases from V and 2 from J, leaving 23 bases between them. Germline-derived CDR1 and CDR2 are LGHNA and YNFKEQ. This CDR3 contains 19 residues. Generated by immunoSEQ multiplex PCR, the TCRdb table keeps only in-frame clones and is missing some. The sample contains some 43,000 clones, 85% to 90% of which appear only once. This sample is part of a study of OX40 agonist ivuxolimab in advanced cancers. General study results and limits: CD4+ and CD8+ T cells in blood underwent clonal expansion by week 6 at 0.1 to 3.0 mg/kg.

Sequences were derived from CD4+ or CD8+ T cells sorted from blood, sampled in a trial of the OX40 agonist ivuxolimab. The V call is TRBV4-2, the J call TRBJ2-7; weak D call: TRBD1 (5 bases). The origin of this receptor is an adult with an advanced solid tumor such as melanoma, head and neck, liver or kidney cancer. The CDR3 is CASSQDPARELLRPYEQYF. CDR3 DNA sequence: TGTGCCAGCAGCCAAGATCCGGCCAGGGAACTACTTCGGCCCTACGAGCAGTACTTC.